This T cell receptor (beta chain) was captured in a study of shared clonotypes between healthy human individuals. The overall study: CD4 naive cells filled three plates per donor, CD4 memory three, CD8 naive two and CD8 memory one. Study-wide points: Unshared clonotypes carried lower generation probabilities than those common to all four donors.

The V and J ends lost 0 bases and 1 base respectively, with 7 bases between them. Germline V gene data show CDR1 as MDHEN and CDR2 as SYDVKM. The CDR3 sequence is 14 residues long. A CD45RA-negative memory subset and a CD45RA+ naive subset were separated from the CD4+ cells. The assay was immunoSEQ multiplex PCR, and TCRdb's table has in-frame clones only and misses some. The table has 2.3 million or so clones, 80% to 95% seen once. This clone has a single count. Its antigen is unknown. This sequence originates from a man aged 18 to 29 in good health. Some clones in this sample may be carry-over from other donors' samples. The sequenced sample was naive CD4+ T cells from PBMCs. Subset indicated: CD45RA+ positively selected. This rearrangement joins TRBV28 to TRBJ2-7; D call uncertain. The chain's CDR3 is CASSLWAASYEQYF. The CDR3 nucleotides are TGTGCCAGCAGTTTATGGGCAGCATCCTACGAGCAGTACTTC.